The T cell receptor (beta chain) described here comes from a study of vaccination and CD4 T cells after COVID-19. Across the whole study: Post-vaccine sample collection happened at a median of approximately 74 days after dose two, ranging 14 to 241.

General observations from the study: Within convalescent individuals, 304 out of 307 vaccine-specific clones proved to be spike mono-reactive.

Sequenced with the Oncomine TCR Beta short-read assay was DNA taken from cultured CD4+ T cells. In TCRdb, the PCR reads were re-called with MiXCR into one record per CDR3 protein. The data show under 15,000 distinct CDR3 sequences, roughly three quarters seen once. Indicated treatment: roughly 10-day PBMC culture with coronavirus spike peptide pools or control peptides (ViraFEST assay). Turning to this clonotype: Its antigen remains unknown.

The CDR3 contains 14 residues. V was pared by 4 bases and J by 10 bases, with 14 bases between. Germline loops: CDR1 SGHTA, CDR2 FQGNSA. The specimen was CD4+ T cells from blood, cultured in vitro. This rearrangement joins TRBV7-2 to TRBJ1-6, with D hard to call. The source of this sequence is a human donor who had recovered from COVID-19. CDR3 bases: TGTGCCAGCAGCTCTACCACAGCTCCATCACCCCTCCACTTT. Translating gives CASSSTTAPSPLHF.